This T cell receptor (beta chain) was recorded in a study of glioma-infiltrating T cells (dated by TCRdb to 2016 to 2017). For the study in its entirety: The study sequenced TCR alpha- and beta-chain repertoires from glioma tissue, from non-neoplastic brain tissue and from matched peripheral blood mononuclear cells. The paired cohort was made up of three low-grade glioma patients, 7 to 9 primary glioblastoma patients and three non-glioma patients who contributed non-neoplastic brain tissue. To measure divergence between tissue and blood T-cell populations, each tissue-infiltrating repertoire was compared with the peripheral blood repertoire of the same patient. Broader findings and caveats from the paper: The group comparisons were based on small numbers of patients: three non-neoplastic, three low-grade glioma and several glioblastoma patients. In non-neoplastic patients, VJ-independent divergence between tissue and blood fell below expectation, whereas in all gliomas, and especially in low-grade gliomas, the divergence rose above expectation. Very few CDR3 sequences were shared between tissue and blood, attributed to high CDR3 diversity and limited sampling.

Comments on this clonotype: What antigen it recognizes has not been identified. There are no base qualities to consult, and no much larger clone falls within one base.

TCR alpha and beta CDR3 regions were amplified with the iRepertoire nested amplicon-rescue multiplex PCR (arm-PCR) platform from RNA. One-step reverse transcription and amplification used about 90-450 ng of tissue mRNA or PBMC total RNA as input. Following bead purification, Illumina adapters were added by a secondary multiplex PCR, and libraries between 200 and 400 bp were gel-purified. Internal 6-nucleotide barcodes were carried by the libraries and were used for demultiplexing. Sequencing of the libraries was done on an Illumina MiSeq using 2x220 or 2x250 nucleotide paired-end reads. The source study handled its data this way. Paired reads were merged with FLASH 1.2.11 and aligned to the GRCh37 human genome with BWA-MEM before extracting TRA and TRB reads. For V and J assignment, an IMGT-derived reference of cassette sequences and CDR3 motifs that included pseudogenes was used. Reads were translated in three frames, and productive CDR3s were defined as those with a C...FGXG motif and no stop codons. Clonotypes were defined as unique combinations of V-J cassette pair and CDR3 amino acid sequence. Reads were filtered by Hamming distance, with the threshold set by the sequence error rate of each sample in mapped regions. Clones were called with MiXCR by TCRdb after fastp trimmed the public reads at Q25, and only in-frame beta chains were retained. Each entry merges the rows of one CDR3 protein and shows their most common DNA and genes. These V and J calls derive from TCRdb rather than the authors' analysis. The sample has about 140,000 distinct CDR3 sequences on record, about two fifths of them singletons. About a fifth of the sample is taken by the ten largest.

The CDR3 has 14 amino acids, counting the end cysteine and phenylalanine. Of all the DNA, just the CDR3 is kept, 42 bases in frame from base 1. Relative to germline, V is missing 0 bases and J is missing 4 bases, with 2 bases of the junction outside any gene match. Per the germline V gene, KGHSH is the CDR1 and LQKENI is the CDR2. The source is a human donor with low-grade glioma or glioblastoma, undergoing nonglioma brain surgery, or in good health (not recorded which). The rearrangement joined TRBV18 to TRBJ2-5, and 7 junction bases match TRBD1. The sequencing input was glioma tissue, nonneoplastic brain tissue, or PBMCs (not recorded which). CDR3 region: CASSPPTGPETQYF. At the DNA level, the sequence is TGTGCCAGCTCACCACCGACAGGGCCAGAGACCCAGTACTTC.